This TCR beta chain comes out of a study of T cells in Graves' hyperthyroidism and ophthalmopathy. Findings and limits, study-wide: Stable hyperthyroidism was told apart from ophthalmopathy by a model built on 13 V-J features.

The length of the CDR3 is 11 residues. The V and J ends lost 3 bases and 8 bases respectively, with 5 bases between them. CDR1 and CDR2 from the germline V gene are KGHSH and LQKENI. From RNA transcripts, TCR beta CDR3 regions were amplified. First-round RT-PCR with HTBI primers amplified the TCR CDR3 region. TCRdb reprocessed the multiplex PCR reads with MiXCR, giving one entry per CDR3 protein. The table lists 250,000 to 300,000 distinct CDR3 sequences, about an eighth of them singletons. For this clonotype: Its antigen is not identified.

This sequence joins TRBV18 and TRBJ2-4; no definite D call. Material: blood. This sequence originates from a woman aged 35 to 49 with Graves' hyperthyroidism. The CDR3, as DNA: TGTGCCAGCTCACCCAATCACATTCAGTACTTC. As protein: CASSPNHIQYF. Together with reference TRBV18 and TRBJ2-4, the CDR3 gives the full variable domain: NAGVMQNPRHLVRRRGQEARLRCSPMKGHSHVYWYRQLPEEGLKFMVYLQKENIIDESGMPKERFSAEFPKEGPSILRIQQVVRGDSAAYFCASSPNHIQYFGAGTRLSVL.